This T cell receptor beta chain was sequenced during a study of Graves' ophthalmopathy and Graves' hyperthyroidism. General observations from the study: It was with about 68% sensitivity and about 72% specificity that the model predicted ophthalmopathy progression.

Diagnosis relied on clinical symptoms, serum thyroxine, TRAb, thyroid ultrasound and orbital computed tomography. Germline lookup yields CDR1 LNHDA and CDR2 SQIVND (reference sequence). This CDR3 contains 14 residues. The ends lost 3 bases at V and 4 bases at J; junction bases unmatched: 5. This clonotype was seen many times. Its antigen is not identified. RNA transcripts provided the template for amplifying TCR beta CDR3 regions. HTBI primers were used in a first-round RT-PCR, which preceded a second-round multiplex PCR. TCRdb analysed the multiplex PCR reads with MiXCR anew, one entry per CDR3 protein. The sample has roughly 350,000 distinct CDR3 sequences, about a sixth seen once; the top ten hold 2.4%.

The source material was peripheral blood. The TCR sequence derives from an adult woman with stable Graves' hyperthyroidism. The rearrangement links TRBV19 to TRBJ1-1; 7 positions agree with TRBD1. CDR3 sequence reads: CASSMVGGGTEAFF. CDR3 DNA sequence: TGTGCCAGTAGTATGGTAGGGGGCGGCACTGAAGCTTTCTTT.